This T cell receptor (beta chain) was retrieved from a study of cytomegalovirus exposure and HLA in healthy donors. The study's findings and limits: In an earlier analysis, productive rearrangement rates for most beta V segments clustered near 87% or 30%. Later analysis revealed greater clonal expansion in HLA-associated TCR beta chains than in equally common others. A list of approximately 160 TCR beta chains associated with cytomegalovirus was given. The classifier reportedly diagnosed cytomegalovirus status with high sensitivity and specificity.

PCR primers comprised 60 Vbeta and 13 Jbeta primers. Data came from immunoSEQ multiplex PCR; TCRdb stores just in-frame clones and leaves some out. This sample has 95,000 to 150,000 clones; 70% to 85% occur once, and the top ten carry 1.8%. This CDR3 has 11 residues. Looked up from germline, CDR1 is SGHTA and CDR2 is FQGNSA. V lost 5 bases and J lost 6, with 7 bases in between. Note on this clone: Its antigen remains unknown.

V gene TRBV7-2 combines with J gene TRBJ1-2; D ambiguous. This clonotype was sampled from a man aged 18 to 29 in good health and CMV-seronegative. The sequencing input was PBMCs. CDR3 DNA sequence: TGTGCCAGCAGCCCCGCTAATGGCTACACCTTC. As protein: CASSPANGYTF. Drawing the rest from reference TRBV7-2 and TRBJ1-2, the complete variable domain is GAGVSQSPSNKVTEKGKDVELRCDPISGHTALYWYRQSLGQGLEFLIYFQGNSAPDKSGLPSDRFSAERTGGSVSTLTIQRTQQEDSAVYLCASSPANGYTFGSGTRLTVV.